This TCR beta chain was retrieved from a study of T cell responses to AZD1222 COVID-19 vaccine. The study's findings and limits: The study found Spike-specific TCR breadth and depth rose after two AZD1222 doses. CD4 TCRs associated with vaccination spanned spike, dominating at 160-218 and 743-854.

To note about this clone: Its antigen remains unidentified.

The CDR3 consists of 15 residues. Germline lookup yields CDR1 MGHRA and CDR2 YSYEKL. The V and J ends lost 2 bases and 2 bases respectively, with 10 bases between them. This table comes from immunoSEQ multiplex PCR, and its TCRdb copy is limited to in-frame clones, with some not included. Among over 150,000 clones listed, just under 95% were seen once. This rearrangement joins TRBV4-1 to TRBJ1-3, with D perhaps matching TRBD1 (6 bases). Source: peripheral blood, taken 28 days after the second dose of the MenACWY control vaccine. The clonotype originates from an adult who received the MenACWY meningococcal vaccine as a control. This CDR3 reads CASSQMGAAGNTIYF. As DNA, the CDR3 is TGCGCCAGCAGCCAAATGGGGGCTGCTGGAAACACCATATATTTT.